This TCR beta chain was retrieved from a study of blood T cell repertoires in COVID-19. The wider study: The United States, Italy and Spain provided the acute and convalescent COVID-19 samples. From T cells, B-cell-depleted T cells, or PBMCs came the material, which was cDNA or gDNA.

Trimming pared 4 bases from V and 3 bases from J, leaving 7 bases between. CDR1 and CDR2 from the germline V gene are KGHDR and SFDVKD. The CDR3 is 13 amino acids. Original processing notes: Reference gene primer amplification gave estimated nucleated cell counts. Method: immunoSEQ multiplex PCR; TCRdb's copy keeps in-frame clones and lacks some. The V and J calls and clone size come from that table; D and trimming were worked out from the DNA. The sample shows roughly 180,000 clones, over 75% of them seen only once. The clonotype originates from a man aged 50 to 60 who had recovered from COVID-19. The specimen sequenced was PBMCs or T cells enriched from blood (not recorded which). The chain uses TRBV24-1 and TRBJ2-3, with D maybe TRBD1 (5 bases). This chain's CDR3 is CATSDPGTDTQYF. Here the CDR3 DNA reads TGTGCCACCAGTGACCCAGGGACAGATACGCAGTATTTT.